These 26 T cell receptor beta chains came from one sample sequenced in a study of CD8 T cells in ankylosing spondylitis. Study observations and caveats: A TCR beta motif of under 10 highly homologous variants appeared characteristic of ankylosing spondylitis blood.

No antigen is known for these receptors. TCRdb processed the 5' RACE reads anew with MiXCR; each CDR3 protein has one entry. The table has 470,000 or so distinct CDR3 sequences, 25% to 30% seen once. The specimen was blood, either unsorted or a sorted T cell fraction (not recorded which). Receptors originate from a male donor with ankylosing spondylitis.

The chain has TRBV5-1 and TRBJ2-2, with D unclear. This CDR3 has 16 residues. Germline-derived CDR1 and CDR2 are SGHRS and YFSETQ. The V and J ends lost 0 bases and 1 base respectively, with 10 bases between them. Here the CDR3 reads CASSLGAKGNTGELFF. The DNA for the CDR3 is TGCGCCAGCAGCTTGGGGGCGAAGGGGAACACCGGGGAGCTGTTTTTT.

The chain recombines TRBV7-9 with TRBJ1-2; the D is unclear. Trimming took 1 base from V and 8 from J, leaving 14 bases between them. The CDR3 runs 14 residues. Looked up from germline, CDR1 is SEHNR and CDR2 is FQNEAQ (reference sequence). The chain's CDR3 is CASSLDAGSFGYTF. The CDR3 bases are TGTGCCAGCAGCTTAGACGCAGGATCCTTCGGCTACACCTTC.

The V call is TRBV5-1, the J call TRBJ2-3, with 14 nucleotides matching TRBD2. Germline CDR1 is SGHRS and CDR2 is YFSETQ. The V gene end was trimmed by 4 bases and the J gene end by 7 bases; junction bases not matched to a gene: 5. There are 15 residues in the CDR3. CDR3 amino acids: CASSPGTSGGNTQYF. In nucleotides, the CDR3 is TGCGCCAGCAGCCCTGGGACTAGCGGGGGAAATACGCAGTATTTT.

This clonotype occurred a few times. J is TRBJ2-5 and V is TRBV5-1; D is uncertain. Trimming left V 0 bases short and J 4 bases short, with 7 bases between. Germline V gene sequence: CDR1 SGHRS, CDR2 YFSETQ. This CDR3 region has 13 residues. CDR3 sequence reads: CASSLGSLETQYF. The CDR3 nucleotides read TGCGCCAGCAGCTTGGGAAGCCTAGAGACCCAGTACTTC.

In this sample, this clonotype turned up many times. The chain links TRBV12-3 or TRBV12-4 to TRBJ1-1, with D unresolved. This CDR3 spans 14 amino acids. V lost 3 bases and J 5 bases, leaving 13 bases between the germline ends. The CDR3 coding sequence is TGTGCCAGCAGTTTCAACCCCGGAGGGACTGAAGCTTTCTTT. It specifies CASSFNPGGTEAFF.

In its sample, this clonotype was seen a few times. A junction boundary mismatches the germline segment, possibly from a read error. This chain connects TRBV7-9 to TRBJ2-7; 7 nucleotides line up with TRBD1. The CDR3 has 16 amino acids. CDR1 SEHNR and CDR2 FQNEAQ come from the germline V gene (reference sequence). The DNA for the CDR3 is TGTGCCAGCAGCGTAGCAAGGGACAGCATAATCTACGAGCAGTACTTC. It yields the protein CASSVARDSIIYEQYF.

CDR3: CASSLGDRVTNEQFF. CDR3 nucleotide sequence: TGCGCCAGCAGCTTGGGGGACAGGGTGACCAATGAGCAGTTCTTC. The chain joins TRBV5-1 to TRBJ2-1, with 9 bases lining up with TRBD1. Germline-derived CDR1 and CDR2 are SGHRS and YFSETQ. The CDR3 extends over 15 amino acids. The V segment lost 0 bases and the J segment 6 bases; nucleotides outside the gene matches: 4.

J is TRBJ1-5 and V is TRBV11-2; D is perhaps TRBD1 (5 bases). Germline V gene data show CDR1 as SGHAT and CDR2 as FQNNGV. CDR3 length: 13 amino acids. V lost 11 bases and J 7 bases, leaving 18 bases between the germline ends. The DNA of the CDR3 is TGTGCCCTCCGCTGGGGGGAACGGCAGCCCCAGCATTTT. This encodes CALRWGERQPQHF.

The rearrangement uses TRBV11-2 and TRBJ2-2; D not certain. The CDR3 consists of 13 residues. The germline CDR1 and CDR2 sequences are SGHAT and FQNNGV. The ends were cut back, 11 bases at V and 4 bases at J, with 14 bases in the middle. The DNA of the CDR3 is TGTGCCCAAGGGTCTACGGCCACCGGGGAGCTGTTTTTT. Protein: CAQGSTATGELFF.

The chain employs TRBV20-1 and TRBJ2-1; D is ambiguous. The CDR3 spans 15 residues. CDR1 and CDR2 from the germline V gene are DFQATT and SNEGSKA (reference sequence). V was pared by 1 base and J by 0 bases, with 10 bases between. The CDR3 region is CSARVHGGSYNEQFF. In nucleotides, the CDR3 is TGCAGTGCTAGAGTTCATGGCGGCTCCTACAATGAGCAGTTCTTC.

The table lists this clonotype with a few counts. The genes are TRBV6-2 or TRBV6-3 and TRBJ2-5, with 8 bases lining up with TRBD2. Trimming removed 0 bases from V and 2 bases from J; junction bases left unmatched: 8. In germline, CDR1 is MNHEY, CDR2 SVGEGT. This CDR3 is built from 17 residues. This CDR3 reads CASSYSASGHNQETQYF. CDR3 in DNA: TGTGCCAGCAGTTACTCGGCTAGCGGGCACAATCAAGAGACCCAGTACTTC.

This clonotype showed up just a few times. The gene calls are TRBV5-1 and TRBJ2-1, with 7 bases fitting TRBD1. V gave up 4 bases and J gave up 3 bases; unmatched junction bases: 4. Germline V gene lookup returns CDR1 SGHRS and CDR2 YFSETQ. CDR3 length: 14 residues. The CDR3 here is CASSAGGDYNEQFF. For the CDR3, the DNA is TGCGCCAGCAGCGCAGGGGGAGACTACAATGAGCAGTTCTTC.

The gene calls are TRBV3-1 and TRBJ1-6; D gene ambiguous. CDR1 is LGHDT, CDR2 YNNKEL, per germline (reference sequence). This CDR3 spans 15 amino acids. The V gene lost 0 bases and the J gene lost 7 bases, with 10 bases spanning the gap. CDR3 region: CASSQDRTPNSPLHF. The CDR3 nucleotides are TGTGCCAGCAGCCAAGACAGAACTCCAAATTCACCCCTCCACTTT.

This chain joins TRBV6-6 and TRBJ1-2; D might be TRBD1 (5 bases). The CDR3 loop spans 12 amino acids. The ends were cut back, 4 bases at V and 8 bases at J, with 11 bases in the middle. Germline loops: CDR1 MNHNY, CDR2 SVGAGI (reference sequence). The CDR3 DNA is TGTGCCAGCAGTTCCTCAGGGATAGGCTACACCTTC. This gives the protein CASSSSGIGYTF.

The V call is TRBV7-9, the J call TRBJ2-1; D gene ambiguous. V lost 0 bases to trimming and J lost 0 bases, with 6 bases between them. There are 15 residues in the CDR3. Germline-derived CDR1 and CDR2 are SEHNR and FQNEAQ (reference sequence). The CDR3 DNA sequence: TGTGCCAGCAGCTTAGCGACGGGCTCCTACAATGAGCAGTTCTTC. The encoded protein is CASSLATGSYNEQFF. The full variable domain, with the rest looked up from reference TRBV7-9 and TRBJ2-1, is DTGVSQNPRHKITKRGQNVTFRCDPISEHNRLYWYRQTLGQGPEFLTYFQNEAQLEKSRLLSDRFSAERPKGSFSTLEIQRTEQGDSAMYLCASSLATGSYNEQFFGPGTRLTVL.

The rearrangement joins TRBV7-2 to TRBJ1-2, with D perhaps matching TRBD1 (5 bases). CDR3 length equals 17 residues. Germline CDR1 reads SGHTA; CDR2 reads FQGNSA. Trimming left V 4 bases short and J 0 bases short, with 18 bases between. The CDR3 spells CASSSQGRQRTNYGYTF. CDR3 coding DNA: TGTGCCAGCAGCTCCCAAGGGAGACAGAGAACTAACTATGGCTACACCTTC. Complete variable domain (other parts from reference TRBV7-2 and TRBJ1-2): GAGVSQSPSNKVTEKGKDVELRCDPISGHTALYWYRQSLGQGLEFLIYFQGNSAPDKSGLPSDRFSAERTGGSVSTLTIQRTQQEDSAVYLCASSSQGRQRTNYGYTFGSGTRLTVV.

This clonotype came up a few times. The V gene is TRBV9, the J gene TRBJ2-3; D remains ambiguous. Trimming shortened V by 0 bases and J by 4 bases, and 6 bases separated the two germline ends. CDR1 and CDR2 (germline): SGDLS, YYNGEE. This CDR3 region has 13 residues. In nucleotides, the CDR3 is TGTGCCAGCAGCGTAGTGTACGCAGATACGCAGTATTTT. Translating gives CASSVVYADTQYF. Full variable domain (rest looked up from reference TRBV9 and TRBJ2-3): DSGVTQTPKHLITATGQRVTLRCSPRSGDLSVYWYQQSLDQGLQFLIQYYNGEERAKGNILERFSAQQFPDLHSELNLSSLELGDSALYFCASSVVYADTQYFGPGTRLTVL.

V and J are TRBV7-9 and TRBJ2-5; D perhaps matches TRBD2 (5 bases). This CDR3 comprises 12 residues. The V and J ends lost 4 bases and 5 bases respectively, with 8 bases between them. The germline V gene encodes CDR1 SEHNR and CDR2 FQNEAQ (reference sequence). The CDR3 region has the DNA TGTGCCAGCAGCTCCGGGATGGAGACCCAGTACTTC. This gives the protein CASSSGMETQYF.

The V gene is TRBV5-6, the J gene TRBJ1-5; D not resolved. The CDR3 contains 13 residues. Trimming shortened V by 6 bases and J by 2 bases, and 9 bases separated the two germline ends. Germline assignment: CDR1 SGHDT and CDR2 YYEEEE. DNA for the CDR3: TGTGCCAGCACCTGGAGGGGCAATCAGCCCCAGCATTTT. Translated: CASTWRGNQPQHF.

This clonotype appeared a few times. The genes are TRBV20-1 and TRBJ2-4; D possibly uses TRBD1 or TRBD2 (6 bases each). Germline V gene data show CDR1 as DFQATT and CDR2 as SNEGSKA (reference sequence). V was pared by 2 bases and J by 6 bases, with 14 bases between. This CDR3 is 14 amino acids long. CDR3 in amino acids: CSARLPGARNIQYF. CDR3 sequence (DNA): TGCAGTGCTAGACTCCCGGGGGCAAGAAACATTCAGTACTTC.

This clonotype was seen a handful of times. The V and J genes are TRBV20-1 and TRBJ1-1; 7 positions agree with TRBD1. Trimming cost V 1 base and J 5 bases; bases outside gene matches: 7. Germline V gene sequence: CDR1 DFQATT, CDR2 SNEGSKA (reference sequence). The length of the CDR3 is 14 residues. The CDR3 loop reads CSARGRRGGTEAFF. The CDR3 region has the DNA TGCAGTGCTAGAGGTCGCAGGGGGGGTACTGAAGCTTTCTTT.

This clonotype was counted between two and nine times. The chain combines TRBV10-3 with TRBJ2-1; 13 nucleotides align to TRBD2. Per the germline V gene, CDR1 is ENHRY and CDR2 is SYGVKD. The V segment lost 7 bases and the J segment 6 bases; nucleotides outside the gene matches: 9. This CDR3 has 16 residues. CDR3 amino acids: CAITGTSGKLFNEQFF. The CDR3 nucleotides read TGTGCCATCACCGGGACTAGCGGGAAATTATTCAATGAGCAGTTCTTC.

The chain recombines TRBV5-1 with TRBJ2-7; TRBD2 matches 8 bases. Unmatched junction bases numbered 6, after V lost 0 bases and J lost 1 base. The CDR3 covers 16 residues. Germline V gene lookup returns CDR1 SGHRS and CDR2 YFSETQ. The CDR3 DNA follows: TGCGCCAGCAGCTTGGCCTCGGGAGGGACTTCCTACGAGCAGTACTTC. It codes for CASSLASGGTSYEQYF.

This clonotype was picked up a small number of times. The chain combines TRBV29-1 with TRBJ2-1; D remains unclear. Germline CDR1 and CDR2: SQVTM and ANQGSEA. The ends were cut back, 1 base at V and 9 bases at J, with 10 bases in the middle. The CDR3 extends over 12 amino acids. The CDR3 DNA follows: TGCAGCGTTGAAGGCCAGATAACTGAGCAGTTCTTC. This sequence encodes CSVEGQITEQFF.

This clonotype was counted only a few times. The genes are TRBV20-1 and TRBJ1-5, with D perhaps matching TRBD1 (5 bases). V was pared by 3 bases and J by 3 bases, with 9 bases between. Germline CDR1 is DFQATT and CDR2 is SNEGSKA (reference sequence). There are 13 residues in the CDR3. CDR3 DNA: TGCAGTGCTAGCCAGGGTTTCAATCAGCCCCAGCATTTT. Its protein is CSASQGFNQPQHF.

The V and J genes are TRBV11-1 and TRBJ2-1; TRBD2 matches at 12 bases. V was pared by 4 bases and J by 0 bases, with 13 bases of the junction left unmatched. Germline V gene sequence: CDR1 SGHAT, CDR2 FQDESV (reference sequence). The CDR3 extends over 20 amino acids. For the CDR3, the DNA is TGTGCCAGCAGCTCCCCGGGACTAGCGGGCTTAGGGGGCTCCTACAATGAGCAGTTCTTC. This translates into CASSSPGLAGLGGSYNEQFF. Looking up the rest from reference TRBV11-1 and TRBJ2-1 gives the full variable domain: EAEVAQSPRYKITEKSQAVAFWCDPISGHATLYWYRQILGQGPELLVQFQDESVVDDSQLPKDRFSAERLKGVDSTLKIQPAELGDSAMYLCASSSPGLAGLGGSYNEQFFGPGTRLTVL.